This entry is about one T cell receptor beta chain. The data were obtained in a study of blood T cell repertoires in COVID-19. Overall study context: Some COVID-19 samples were acute and others convalescent; all came from the United States, Italy and Spain. In each case, the material was cDNA or gDNA derived from T cells, B-cell-depleted T cells, or PBMCs.

V lost 6 bases and J lost 8, with 15 bases in between. Germline V gene data show CDR1 as SGHRS and CDR2 as YFSETQ. This CDR3 comprises 12 residues. As processed by the authors: Reference gene primer amplification yielded estimated nucleated cell counts. The table came from immunoSEQ multiplex PCR; TCRdb's copy has only in-frame clones and leaves some out. V, J and clone size were drawn from that table, and D and trimming were deduced from the DNA. The sample includes 250,000 to 300,000 clones, 88% of them seen just once. The genes are TRBV5-1 and TRBJ2-7, with TRBD2 as a possible D gene (5 bases). The sample comprised peripheral blood. The receptor was derived from a woman aged 25 to 39 who had recovered from COVID-19. CDR3 protein: CASMDWARQQYF. CDR3 in DNA: TGCGCCAGCATGGACTGGGCAAGACAGCAGTACTTC.